Below, 4 T cell receptor beta chains from the same sample are listed, as sequenced in a study of CD8 T cells in Susac syndrome. The RNA, roughly 0.45 to 1 ug, was put through reverse transcription using random hexamers. TCRdb re-derived calls from the immunoSEQ multiplex PCR reads in MiXCR, one entry per CDR3 protein. Among around 150,000 distinct CDR3 sequences, 85% to 95% were seen once, and the ten largest hold more than 0.13%. Sequenced input: CD4+ T cells from PBMCs. All receptors derive from a human donor in good health.

The gene calls are TRBV3-1 and TRBJ2-3; 8 bases agree with TRBD2. Germline CDR1 and CDR2: LGHDT and YNNKEL (reference sequence). The CDR3 contains 15 residues. Unmatched junction bases numbered 3, after V lost 0 bases and J lost 4 bases. The CDR3: CASSQEAGVADTQYF. In DNA form, the CDR3 reads TGTGCCAGCAGCCAAGAAGCGGGGGTTGCAGATACGCAGTATTTT.

The table lists this clonotype with a count of one. This chain links TRBV6-6 with TRBJ2-2, with TRBD2 matching over 9 bases. The junction had 5 bases not matched to a gene; V was cut back by 8 bases and J by 7 bases. The germline gives CDR1 MNHNY, CDR2 SVGAGI (reference sequence). The CDR3 length is 13 residues. The CDR3: CASAGGWGGELFF. For the CDR3, the DNA is TGTGCCAGCGCGGGGGGGTGGGGCGGGGAGCTGTTTTTT.

The chain links TRBV3-1 to TRBJ2-3; 9 nucleotides line up with TRBD2. J lost 7 bases, V lost 3 bases, and 5 bases had no gene match. Germline CDR1 and CDR2: LGHDT and YNNKEL (reference sequence). This CDR3 is built from 14 residues. The CDR3 loop is CASSHAGGLNTQYF. The DNA for the CDR3 is TGTGCCAGCAGCCATGCGGGGGGGCTGAATACGCAGTATTTT.

This clonotype was detected once. J is TRBJ2-7 and V is TRBV28; 7 positions match TRBD2. Germline values: CDR1 MDHEN, CDR2 SYDVKM. The junction had 8 bases not matched to a gene; V was cut back by 8 bases and J by 7 bases. The CDR3 has 12 residues. CDR3 sequence: CASLGGGREQYF. In DNA form, the CDR3 reads TGTGCCAGCCTGGGGGGAGGGAGGGAGCAGTACTTC.